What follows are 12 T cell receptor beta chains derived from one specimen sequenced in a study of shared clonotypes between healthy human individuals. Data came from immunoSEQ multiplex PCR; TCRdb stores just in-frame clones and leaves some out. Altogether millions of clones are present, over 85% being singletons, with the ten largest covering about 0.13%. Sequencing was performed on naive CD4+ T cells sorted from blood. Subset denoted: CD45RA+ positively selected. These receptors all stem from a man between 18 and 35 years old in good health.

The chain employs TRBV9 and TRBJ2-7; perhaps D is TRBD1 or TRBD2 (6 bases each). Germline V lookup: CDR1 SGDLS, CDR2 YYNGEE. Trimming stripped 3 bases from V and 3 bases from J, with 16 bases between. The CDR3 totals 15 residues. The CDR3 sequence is CASSGGGTLVYEQYF. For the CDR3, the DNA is TGTGCCAGCAGCGGAGGGGGGACCTTAGTCTACGAGCAGTACTTC.

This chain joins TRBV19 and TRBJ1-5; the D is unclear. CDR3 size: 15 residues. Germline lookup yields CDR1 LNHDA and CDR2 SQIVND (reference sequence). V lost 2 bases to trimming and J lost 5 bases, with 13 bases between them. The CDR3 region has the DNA TGTGCCAGTAGTATACGAAACGGGGTTTATCAGCCCCAGCATTTT. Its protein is CASSIRNGVYQPQHF.

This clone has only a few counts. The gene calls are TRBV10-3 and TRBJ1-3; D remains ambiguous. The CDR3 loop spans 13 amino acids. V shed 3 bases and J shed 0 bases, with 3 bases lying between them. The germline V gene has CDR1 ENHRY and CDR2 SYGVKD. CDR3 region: CAISDGSGNTIYF. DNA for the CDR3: TGTGCCATCAGTGATGGCTCTGGAAACACCATATATTTT.

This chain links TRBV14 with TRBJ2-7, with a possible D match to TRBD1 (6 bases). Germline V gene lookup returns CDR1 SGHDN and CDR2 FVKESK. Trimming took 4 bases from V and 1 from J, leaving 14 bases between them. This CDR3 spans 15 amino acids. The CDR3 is CASSPLRDKSYEQYF. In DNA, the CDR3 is TGTGCCAGCAGCCCTTTGAGGGACAAATCCTACGAGCAGTACTTC.

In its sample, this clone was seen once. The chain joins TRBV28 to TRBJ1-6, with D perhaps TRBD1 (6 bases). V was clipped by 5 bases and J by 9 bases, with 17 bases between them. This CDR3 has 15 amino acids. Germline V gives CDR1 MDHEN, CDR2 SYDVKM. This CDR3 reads CASSRGGAIGSPLHF. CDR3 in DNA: TGTGCCAGCAGTCGTGGGGGGGCGATTGGTTCACCCCTCCACTTT.

CDR3 region: CASREETAQPQHF. Written as DNA, the CDR3 is TGTGCCAGTAGGGAGGAGACGGCTCAGCCCCAGCATTTT. The chain recombines TRBV6-1 with TRBJ1-5, with D uncertain. Trimming removed 9 bases from V and 6 bases from J, with 15 bases in between. CDR3 size: 13 residues. Germline V gives CDR1 MNHNS, CDR2 SASEGT.

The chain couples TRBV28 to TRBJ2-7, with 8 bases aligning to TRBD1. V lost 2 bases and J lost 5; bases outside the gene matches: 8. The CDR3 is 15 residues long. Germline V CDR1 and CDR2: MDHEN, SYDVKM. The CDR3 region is CASSLRTGFKNEQYF. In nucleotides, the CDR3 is TGTGCCAGCAGTTTACGGACAGGGTTTAAAAACGAGCAGTACTTC.

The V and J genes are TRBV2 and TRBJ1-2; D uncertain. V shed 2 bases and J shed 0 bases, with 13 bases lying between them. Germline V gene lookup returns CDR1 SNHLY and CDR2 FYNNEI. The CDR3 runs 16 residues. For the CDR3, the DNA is TGTGCCAGCAGTGAATTCCTTTCTCAAGCTAACTATGGCTACACCTTC. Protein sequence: CASSEFLSQANYGYTF.

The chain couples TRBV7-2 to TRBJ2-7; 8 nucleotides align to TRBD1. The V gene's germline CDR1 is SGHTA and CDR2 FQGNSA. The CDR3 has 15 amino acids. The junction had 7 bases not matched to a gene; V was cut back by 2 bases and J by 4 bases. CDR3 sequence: CASSLWQGASYEQYF. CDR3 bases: TGTGCCAGCAGCTTATGGCAGGGGGCTTCGTACGAGCAGTACTTC.

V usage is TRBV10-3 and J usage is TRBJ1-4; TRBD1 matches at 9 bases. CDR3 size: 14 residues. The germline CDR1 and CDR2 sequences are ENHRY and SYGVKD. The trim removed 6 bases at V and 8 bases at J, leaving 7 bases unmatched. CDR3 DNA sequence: TGTGCCATCAGGGGACAGGGAGGCGGAGAAAAACTGTTTTTT. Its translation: CAIRGQGGGEKLFF.

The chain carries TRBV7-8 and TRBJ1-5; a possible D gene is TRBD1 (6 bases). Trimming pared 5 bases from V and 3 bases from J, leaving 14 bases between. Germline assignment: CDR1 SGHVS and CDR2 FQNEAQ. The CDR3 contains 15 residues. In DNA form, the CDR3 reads TGTGCCAGCAGCATTACAGGGTTTTACAATCAGCCCCAGCATTTT. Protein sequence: CASSITGFYNQPQHF.

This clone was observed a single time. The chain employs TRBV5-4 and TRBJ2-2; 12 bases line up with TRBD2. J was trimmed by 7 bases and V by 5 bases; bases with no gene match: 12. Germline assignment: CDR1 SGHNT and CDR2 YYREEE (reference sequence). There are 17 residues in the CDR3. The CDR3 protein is CASSLYPGLAGVGELFF. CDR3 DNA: TGTGCCAGCAGTTTATACCCGGGACTAGCGGGCGTCGGGGAGCTGTTTTTT.